This T cell receptor beta chain was profiled in a study of CD4 T cells in relation to SARS-CoV-2 and coronaviruses. This clone was found a few times. The antigen is not known. Data came from immunoSEQ multiplex PCR; TCRdb stores just in-frame clones and leaves some out. The data hold about 37,000 clones, with about four fifths observed a single time. Germline lookup yields CDR1 KGHSH and CDR2 LQKENI. This CDR3 is built from 15 residues. The V end lost 0 bases, the J end lost 4 bases, and 12 bases lay between the germline ends. This receptor was taken from an adult with COVID-19. Input material: naive CD4+ T cells from PBMCs, cultured in vitro. The subset here: naive CD4+ T cells isolated by negative enrichment. V and J are TRBV18 and TRBJ1-2, with a tentative D call TRBD1 (6 bases). The CDR3 coding sequence is TGTGCCAGCTCACCACCGTCAGGGGCAACCTATGGCTACACCTTC. Amino acid sequence: CASSPPSGATYGYTF.